This TCR beta chain derives from a study of blood T cells in healthy people across ages. Alongside a J-beta primer mix, a sample-barcoded 5' primer served in a second PCR lasting roughly 7 to 11 cycles. TCRdb redid the calling of the 5' RACE reads with MiXCR, one entry per CDR3 protein. The data contain around 780,000 distinct CDR3 sequences, roughly 24% of them seen just once; the ten biggest clones take up around 2.9%. The same data also contributed to another study, on T cells of mothers and their children.

The sequencing input was blood. The TCR was taken from a boy aged 5-17 years in good health.

The CDR3 sequence: CASSFNPGDREGYEQYF. The CDR3 bases are TGTGCCAGCAGCTTCAATCCAGGGGACAGGGAGGGCTACGAGCAGTACTTC. The rearrangement links TRBV7-9 to TRBJ2-7; 9 bases are a match to TRBD1. Looked up from germline, CDR1 is SEHNR and CDR2 is FQNEAQ (reference sequence). Trimming removed 3 bases from V and 3 bases from J; junction bases left unmatched: 12. The CDR3 loop spans 17 amino acids. Combining the CDR3 with reference TRBV7-9 and TRBJ2-7 gives the whole variable domain DTGVSQNPRHKITKRGQNVTFRCDPISEHNRLYWYRQTLGQGPEFLTYFQNEAQLEKSRLLSDRFSAERPKGSFSTLEIQRTEQGDSAMYLCASSFNPGDREGYEQYFGPGTRLTVT.